This TCR beta chain was profiled in a study of T cells after yellow fever vaccination. A process of 5'RACE template switching, which added a universal primer site and UMIs, was used to make TCR cDNA. TCRdb re-derived calls from the 5' RACE reads in MiXCR, one entry per CDR3 protein. The top ten clones hold roughly 3% of a sample with hundreds of thousands of distinct CDR3 sequences, around 13% of them seen once. The specimen comprised CD4+ T cells sorted from PBMCs, sampled 15 days after the yellow fever booster vaccination. This TCR derives from a man aged 18 to 30 who received the YFV17D yellow fever vaccine.

The chain's CDR3 is CASSAGLAVRLYEQYF. DNA for the CDR3: TGTGCCAGCAGCGCGGGACTAGCTGTAAGATTGTACGAGCAGTACTTC. The rearrangement joins TRBV5-6 to TRBJ2-7, with 9 bases identical to TRBD2. V lost 4 bases, J lost 4 bases, and 12 bases stayed unmatched. This CDR3 spans 16 amino acids. Germline values: CDR1 SGHDT, CDR2 YYEEEE. The variable domain in full, completed from reference TRBV5-6 and TRBJ2-7, reads DAGVTQSPTHLIKTRGQQVTLRCSPKSGHDTVSWYQQALGQGPQFIFQYYEEEERQRGNFPDRFSGHQFPNYSSELNVNALLLGDSALYLCASSAGLAVRLYEQYFGPGTRLTVT.